This TCR beta chain originates from a study of OX40 agonist ivuxolimab in advanced cancers. Study context: Patients' therapy was ivuxolimab, an antibody that acts as an agonist of OX40 (CD134). Whole-study results and caveats: Clones of CD4+ and CD8+ blood T cells grew by week 6 at doses of 0.1 to 3.0 mg/kg. The study found that CD8+ T cells averaged more expanded clones than CD4+.

The data were produced by immunoSEQ multiplex PCR, yet TCRdb's version contains in-frame clones alone and is incomplete. The table includes about 77,000 clones, less than 95% detected once. If patients had autoimmune disease history or systemic immunosuppression, they were excluded. Remarks on this clone: As yet, its antigen is unknown.

This CDR3 contains 13 residues. The germline gives CDR1 MNHEY, CDR2 SVGAGI. V shed 6 bases and J shed 6 bases, with 14 bases lying between them. The sequence came from an adult with an advanced solid tumor such as melanoma, head and neck, liver or kidney cancer. Material: CD4+ or CD8+ T cells sorted from blood, obtained in a trial of the OX40 agonist ivuxolimab. The chain uses TRBV6-5 and TRBJ1-1; D possibly corresponds to TRBD1 (6 bases). The CDR3 protein is CASRSTGKSEAFF. The CDR3 nucleotides are TGTGCCAGCAGATCCACAGGGAAATCTGAAGCTTTCTTT.